This T cell receptor beta chain comes out of a study of control samples from healthy donors and cancer patients. The CDR3 is 14 amino acids. V lost 4 bases to trimming and J lost 1 base, with 10 bases between them. The germline gives CDR1 ENHRY, CDR2 SYGVKD. The protocol was immunoSEQ multiplex PCR, while the TCRdb copy is restricted to in-frame clones and leaves out a portion. The sample gives roughly 150,000 clones, roughly 92% of which show up once; approximately 2.5% is in the top ten. The rearrangement uses TRBV10-3 and TRBJ1-1, with D possibly being TRBD1 (5 bases). The sample consisted of blood. This receptor was obtained from a man aged 50 to 59 in good health. The DNA for the CDR3 is TGTGCCATCAGTGTGCCGGGGCAGAACACTGAAGCTTTCTTT. Its protein is CAISVPGQNTEAFF.